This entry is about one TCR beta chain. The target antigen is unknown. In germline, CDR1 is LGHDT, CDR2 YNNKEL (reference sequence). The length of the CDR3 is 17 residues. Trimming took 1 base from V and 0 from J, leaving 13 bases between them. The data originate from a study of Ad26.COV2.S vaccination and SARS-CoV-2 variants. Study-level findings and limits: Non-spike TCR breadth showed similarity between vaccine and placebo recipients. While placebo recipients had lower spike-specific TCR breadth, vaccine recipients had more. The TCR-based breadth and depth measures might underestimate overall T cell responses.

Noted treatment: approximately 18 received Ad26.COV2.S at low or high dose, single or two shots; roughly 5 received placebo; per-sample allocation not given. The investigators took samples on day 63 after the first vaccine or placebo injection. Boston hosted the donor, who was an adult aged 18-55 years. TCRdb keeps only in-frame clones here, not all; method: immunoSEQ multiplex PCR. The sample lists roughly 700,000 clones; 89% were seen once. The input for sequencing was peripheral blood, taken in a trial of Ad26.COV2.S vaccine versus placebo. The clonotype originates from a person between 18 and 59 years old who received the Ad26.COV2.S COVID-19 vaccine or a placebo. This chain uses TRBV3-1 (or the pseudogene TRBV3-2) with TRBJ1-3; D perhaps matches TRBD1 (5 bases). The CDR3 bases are TGTGCCAGCAGCCAAGCACGGGGGACTATCTCTGGAAACACCATATATTTT. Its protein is CASSQARGTISGNTIYF.